This T cell receptor (beta chain) was profiled in a study of shared clonotypes between healthy human individuals. The V gene's germline CDR1 is GTSNPN and CDR2 SVGIG (reference sequence). Germline trimming cut 1 base from V and 7 bases from J; bases unmatched to any gene: 2. This CDR3 has 12 residues. Clones were read by immunoSEQ multiplex PCR, and TCRdb kept only the in-frame ones, dropping some. The table has fewer than 1.8 million clones, about 98.5% seen once. The chain joins TRBV30 to TRBJ1-1; the match to TRBD1 covers 8 bases. Sequenced sample: naive CD4+ T cells sorted from blood. Stated subset: CD45RA+ positively selected. The sequence was collected from a man younger than 40 in good health. CDR3 DNA sequence: TGTGCCTGGAGTGGGGGGACAGGTGAAGCTTTCTTT. Its protein is CAWSGGTGEAFF.